This T cell receptor (beta chain) derives from a study of blood T cell repertoires in COVID-19. Whole-study context: The cDNA or gDNA used as material had been derived from T cells, B-cell-depleted T cells, or PBMCs.

Using immunoSEQ multiplex PCR, the repertoire was profiled, and TCRdb retains in-frame clones only, with some absent. This table holds under 95,000 clones, almost 85% found once. CDR3 length equals 12 residues. Trimming took 4 bases from V and 0 from J, leaving 7 bases between them. Germline values: CDR1 SQVTM, CDR2 ANQGSEA. The TCR comes from a man aged 45-65 years with acute or convalescent COVID-19. Sequencing was performed on peripheral blood. J is TRBJ2-7 and V is TRBV29-1; tentative D call: TRBD1 (6 bases). CDR3 in amino acids: CSVGGGSYEQYF. CDR3 DNA: TGCAGCGTTGGAGGGGGCTCCTACGAGCAGTACTTC.